The clone carrying this TCR beta chain was detected only a few times. The source of the sample is a study of technical replicates of blood from a few donors. The assay was immunoSEQ multiplex PCR, and TCRdb's table has in-frame clones only and misses some. This table has approximately 73,000 clones, about 95% appearing once. The V end was cut by 5 bases, the J end by 8 bases, with 24 bases between. This CDR3 region has 16 residues. The germline gives CDR1 SGHTA, CDR2 FQGNSA. The V call is TRBV7-2, the J call TRBJ1-2, with D possibly matching TRBD1 (6 bases). The source of this sequence is a human donor in good health. Sequencing used T cells isolated from PBMCs. The CDR3 DNA follows: TGTGCCAGCAGCCCCAGGCAGGCAGGGGCCCAAATCGGCTACACCTTC. Protein product: CASSPRQAGAQIGYTF.